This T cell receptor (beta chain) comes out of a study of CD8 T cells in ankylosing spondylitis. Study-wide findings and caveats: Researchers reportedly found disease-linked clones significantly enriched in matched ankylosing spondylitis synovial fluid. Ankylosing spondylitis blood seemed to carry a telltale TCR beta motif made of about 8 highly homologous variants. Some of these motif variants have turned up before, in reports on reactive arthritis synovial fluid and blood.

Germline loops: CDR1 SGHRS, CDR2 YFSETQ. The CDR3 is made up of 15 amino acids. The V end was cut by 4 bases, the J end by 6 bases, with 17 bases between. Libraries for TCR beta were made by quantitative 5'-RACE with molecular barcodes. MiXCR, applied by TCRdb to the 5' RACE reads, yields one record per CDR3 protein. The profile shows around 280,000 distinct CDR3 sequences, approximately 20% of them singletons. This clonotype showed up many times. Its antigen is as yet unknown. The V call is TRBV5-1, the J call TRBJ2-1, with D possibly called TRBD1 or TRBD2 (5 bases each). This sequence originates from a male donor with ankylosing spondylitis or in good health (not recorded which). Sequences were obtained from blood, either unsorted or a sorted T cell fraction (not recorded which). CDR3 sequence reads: CASSRDLIAINEQFF. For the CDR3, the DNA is TGCGCCAGCAGCAGGGACCTCATAGCAATCAATGAGCAGTTCTTC.